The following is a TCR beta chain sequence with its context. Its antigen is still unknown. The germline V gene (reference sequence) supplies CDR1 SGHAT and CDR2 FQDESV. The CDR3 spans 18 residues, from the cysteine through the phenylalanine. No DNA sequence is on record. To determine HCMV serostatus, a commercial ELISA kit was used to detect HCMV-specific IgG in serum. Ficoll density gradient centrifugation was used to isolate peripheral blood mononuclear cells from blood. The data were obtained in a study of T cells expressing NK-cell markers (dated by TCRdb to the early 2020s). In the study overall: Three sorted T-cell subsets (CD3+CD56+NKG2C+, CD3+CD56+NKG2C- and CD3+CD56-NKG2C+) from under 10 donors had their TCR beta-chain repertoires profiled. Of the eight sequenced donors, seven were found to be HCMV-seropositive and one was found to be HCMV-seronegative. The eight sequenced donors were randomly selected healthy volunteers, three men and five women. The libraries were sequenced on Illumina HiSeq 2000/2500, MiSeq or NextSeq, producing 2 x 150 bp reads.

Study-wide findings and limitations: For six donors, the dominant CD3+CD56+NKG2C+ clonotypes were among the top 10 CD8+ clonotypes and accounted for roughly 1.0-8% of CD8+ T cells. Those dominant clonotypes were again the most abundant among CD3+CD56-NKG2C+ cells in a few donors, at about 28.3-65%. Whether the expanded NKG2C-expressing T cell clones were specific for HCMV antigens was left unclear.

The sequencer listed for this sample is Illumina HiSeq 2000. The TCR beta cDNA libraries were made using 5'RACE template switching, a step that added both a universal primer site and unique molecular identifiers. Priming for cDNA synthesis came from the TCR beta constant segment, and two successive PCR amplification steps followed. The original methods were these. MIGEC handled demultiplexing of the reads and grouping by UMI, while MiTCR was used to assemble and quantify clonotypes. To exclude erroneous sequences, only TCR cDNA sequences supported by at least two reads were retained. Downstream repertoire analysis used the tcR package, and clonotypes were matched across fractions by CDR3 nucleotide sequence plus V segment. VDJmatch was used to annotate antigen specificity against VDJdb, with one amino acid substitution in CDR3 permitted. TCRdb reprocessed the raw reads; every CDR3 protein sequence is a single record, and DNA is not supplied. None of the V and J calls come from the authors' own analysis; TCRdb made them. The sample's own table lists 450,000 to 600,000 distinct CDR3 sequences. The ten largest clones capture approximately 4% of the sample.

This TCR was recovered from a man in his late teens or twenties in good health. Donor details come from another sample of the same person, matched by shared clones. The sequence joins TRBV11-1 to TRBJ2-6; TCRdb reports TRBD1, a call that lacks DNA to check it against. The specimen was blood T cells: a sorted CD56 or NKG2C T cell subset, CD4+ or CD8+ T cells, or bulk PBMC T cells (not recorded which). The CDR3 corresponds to CASSVDRAPNPGANVLTF. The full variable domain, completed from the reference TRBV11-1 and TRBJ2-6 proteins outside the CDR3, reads EAEVAQSPRYKITEKSQAVAFWCDPISGHATLYWYRQILGQGPELLVQFQDESVVDDSQLPKDRFSAERLKGVDSTLKIQPAELGDSAMYLCASSVDRAPNPGANVLTFGAGSRLTVL.